This TCR beta chain stems from a study of control samples from healthy donors and cancer patients. CDR1 and CDR2 from the germline V gene are MNHEY and SVGAGI. V was trimmed by 5 bases and J by 2 bases, leaving 14 bases between them. CDR3 length: 15 residues. Measured with immunoSEQ multiplex PCR; TCRdb has only the in-frame clones, and not every one. The data contain 200,000 or so clones, 91% of them singletons. The receptor comes from a man younger than 45 in good health. The sequenced sample was blood. V is TRBV6-5 and J is TRBJ2-3; a weak D match, TRBD2 (5 bases). CDR3 region: CASSKTRGPTDTQYF. The CDR3 bases are TGTGCCAGCAGTAAAACTAGAGGCCCCACAGATACGCAGTATTTT.